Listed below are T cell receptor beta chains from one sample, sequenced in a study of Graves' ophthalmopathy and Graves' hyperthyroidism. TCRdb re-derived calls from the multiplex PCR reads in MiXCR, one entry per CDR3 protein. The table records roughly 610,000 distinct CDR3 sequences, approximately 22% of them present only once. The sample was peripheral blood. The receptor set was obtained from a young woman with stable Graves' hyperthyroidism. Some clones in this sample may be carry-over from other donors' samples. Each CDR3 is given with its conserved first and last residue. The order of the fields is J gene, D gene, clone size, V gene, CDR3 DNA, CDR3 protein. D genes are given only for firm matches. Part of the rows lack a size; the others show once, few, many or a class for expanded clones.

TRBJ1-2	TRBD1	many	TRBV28	TGTGCCAGCAGTTACCCGACAGGGAATTCCTATGGCTACACCTTC	CASSYPTGNSYGYTF
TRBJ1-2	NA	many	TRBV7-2	TGTGCCAGCAGCTTAGCGTATATGGTCAGGGACGACGGCTACACCTTC	CASSLAYMVRDDGYTF
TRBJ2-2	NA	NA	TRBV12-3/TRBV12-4	TGTGCCAGCAGTTTTATCGGGCGATACACCGGGGAGCTGTTTTTT	CASSFIGRYTGELFF
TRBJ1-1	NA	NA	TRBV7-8	TGTGCCAGCAGCTTCCGAGGGGGTAGCGGCACACGACGGACTGAAGCTTTCTTT	CASSFRGGSGTRRTEAFF
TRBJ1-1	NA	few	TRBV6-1	TGTGCCAGCAGTGTTGCAGCAGGGGCTGAAGCTTTCTTT	CASSVAAGAEAFF
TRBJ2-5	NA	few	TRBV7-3	TGTGTCAGCAGCGAAGGACGGACCAGGACCCTGGGGCAAGAGACCCAGTACTTC	CVSSEGRTRTLGQETQYF
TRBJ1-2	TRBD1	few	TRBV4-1	TGCGCCAGCAGCCAAGTTCCAGGGGGGAATGGCTACACCTTC	CASSQVPGGNGYTF
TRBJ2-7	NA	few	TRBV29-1	TGCAGCGTTGAGCAGGGGTCCAGTTACGAGCAGTACTTC	CSVEQGSSYEQYF
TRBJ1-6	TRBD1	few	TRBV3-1	TGTGCCAGCAGCCGTATCAAGGGGGCTGGGTCACCCCTCCACTTT	CASSRIKGAGSPLHF
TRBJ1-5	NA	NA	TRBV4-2	TGTGCCAGCAGCCAAGATTATCAGACTAATAGCAATCAGCCCCAGCATTTT	CASSQDYQTNSNQPQHF
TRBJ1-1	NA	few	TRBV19	TGTGCCAGTAGTATGCCCGGGAAAAACACTGAAGCTTTCTTT	CASSMPGKNTEAFF
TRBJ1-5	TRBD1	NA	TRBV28	TGTGCCAGCAGTTCGACACACGACAGGGAAAATGGCAATCAGCCCCAGCATTTT	CASSSTHDRENGNQPQHF
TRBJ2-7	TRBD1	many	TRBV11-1	TGTGCCAGCAGCTCCGGGACAGCCCCCAGGGGGAACGAGCAGTACTTC	CASSSGTAPRGNEQYF
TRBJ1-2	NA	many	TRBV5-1	TGCGCCAGCAGCCCGGAGGGGAGTCCGAACTATGGCTACACCTTC	CASSPEGSPNYGYTF
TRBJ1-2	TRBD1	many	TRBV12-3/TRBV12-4	TGTGCCAGCAGTTCCTCGACAGGGGAAGGCTACACCTTC	CASSSSTGEGYTF
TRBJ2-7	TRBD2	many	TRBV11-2	TGTGCCAGCAGCTTAGGACTGGGGGTAGGGAGGGTTTCCTACGAGCAGTACTTC	CASSLGLGVGRVSYEQYF
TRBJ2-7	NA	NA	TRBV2	TGTGCCACATCCTTCCGGGCCTACGAGCAGTACTTC	CATSFRAYEQYF
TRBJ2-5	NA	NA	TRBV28	TGTGCCAGCAGTTTTTCTCTCACAGGGGGGGGAGAGACCCAGTACTTC	CASSFSLTGGGETQYF
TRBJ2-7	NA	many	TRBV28	TGTGCCAGCAAACCGGGACTGAGGCTTTACGAGCAGTACTTC	CASKPGLRLYEQYF
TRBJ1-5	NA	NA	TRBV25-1	TGTGCCAGCAGTCCCCCCGGAGGGGGTGGGCCCCAGCATTTT	CASSPPGGGGPQHF
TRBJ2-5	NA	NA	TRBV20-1	TGCAGTGCTAGCGAGCGAGAGACCCAGTACTTC	CSASERETQYF
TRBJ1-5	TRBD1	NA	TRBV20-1	TGCAGTGCTGACAGGGGCAGGGATCAGCCCCAGCATTTT	CSADRGRDQPQHF
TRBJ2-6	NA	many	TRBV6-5	TGTGCCAGCAGTTGGACCAGGACCTCTGGGGCCAACGTCCTGACTTTC	CASSWTRTSGANVLTF
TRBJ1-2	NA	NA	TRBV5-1	TGCGCCAGCAGCTTGTTCGGGGGCGGAGATGGCTACACCTTC	CASSLFGGGDGYTF
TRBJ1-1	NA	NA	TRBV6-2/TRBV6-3	TGTGCCATCAGCGGGGCCGCAACTGAAGCTTTCTTT	CAISGAATEAFF
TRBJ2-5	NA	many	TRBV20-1	TGCAGTGCTAGTGACTACCGGACAGCCCCTCAAGAGACCCAGTACTTC	CSASDYRTAPQETQYF
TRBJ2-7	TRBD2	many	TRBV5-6	TGTGCCAGCAGCTTGGCCTACGCGGGAGCGTACGAGCAGTACTTC	CASSLAYAGAYEQYF
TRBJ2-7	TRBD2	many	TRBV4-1	TGCGCCAGCAGCCAACCACTAGCGGGGCGCTACGAGCAGTACTTC	CASSQPLAGRYEQYF
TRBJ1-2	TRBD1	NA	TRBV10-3	TGTGCCATCAGTGTTGACAGGGAGGACGGCTACACCTTC	CAISVDREDGYTF
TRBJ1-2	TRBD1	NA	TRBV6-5	TGTGCCAGCAGTTACACAACGGACAGGGGAGGCTACACCTTC	CASSYTTDRGGYTF
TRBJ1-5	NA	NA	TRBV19	TGTGCCAGTAGTATAAGCCAGGGGAGCAATCAGCCCCAGCATTTT	CASSISQGSNQPQHF
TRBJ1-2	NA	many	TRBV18	TGTGCCAGCTCACCGGACTATGGCTACACCTTC	CASSPDYGYTF
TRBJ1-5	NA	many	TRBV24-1	TGTGCCACCAGTGATCGTGCTCAGCCCCAGCATTTT	CATSDRAQPQHF
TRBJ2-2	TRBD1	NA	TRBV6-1	TGTGCCAGCAGTGCTCGGCAGGGGGCCACCGGGGAGCTGTTTTTT	CASSARQGATGELFF
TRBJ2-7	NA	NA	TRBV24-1	TGTGCCACCGACAGCGATTCTGGCGAGCAGTACTTC	CATDSDSGEQYF
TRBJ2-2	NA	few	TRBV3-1	TGTGCCAGCAGCCAAGAGAACTTACTTGGGACCGGGGAGCTGTTTTTT	CASSQENLLGTGELFF
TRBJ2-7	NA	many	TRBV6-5	TGTGCCAGCAGTTCCTTAGAAGGCGGGGTCCCCTACGAGCAGTACTTC	CASSSLEGGVPYEQYF
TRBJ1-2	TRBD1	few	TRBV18	TGTGCCAGCTCACCACTTTCAGGGGGACTCTATGGCTACACCTTC	CASSPLSGGLYGYTF
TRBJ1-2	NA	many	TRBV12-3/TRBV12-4	TGTGCCAGCAGTTTTGGCGGGAGGAGCTATGGCTACACCTTC	CASSFGGRSYGYTF
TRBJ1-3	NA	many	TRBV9	TGTGCCAGCAGCGCTGCGGCCGGGGTACAGTCTGGAAACACCATATATTTT	CASSAAAGVQSGNTIYF
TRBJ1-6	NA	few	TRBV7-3	TGTGCCAGCAGTCAGGGGTTGGGTTCACACCTCCACTTT	CASSQGLGSHLHF